Given below is one TCR beta chain in context. This entry belongs to a study of blood T cell repertoires in COVID-19. Across the whole study: The United States, Italy and Spain were the sources of the acute and convalescent COVID-19 samples. T cells, B-cell-depleted T cells, or PBMCs supplied cDNA or gDNA.

This CDR3 is built from 13 residues. CDR1 and CDR2 (germline): LNHDA, SQIVND (reference sequence). V dropped 5 bases and J dropped 3 bases, with 8 bases sitting between them. Study processing details: Reference gene primer amplification yielded estimated nucleated cell counts. Clones were read by immunoSEQ multiplex PCR, and TCRdb kept only the in-frame ones, dropping some. Clone size and the V and J calls come from that table; the DNA yielded D and trimming. The sample gives approximately 250,000 clones, nearly 85% of which show up once; about 9.1% is in the top ten. The specimen was peripheral blood. The TCR originated in a human donor in a cohort sampled during active COVID-19. The rearrangement links TRBV19 to TRBJ2-1, with D hard to call. CDR3 loop: CASSPGFYNEQFF. Here the CDR3 DNA reads TGTGCCAGTAGTCCAGGCTTCTACAATGAGCAGTTCTTC.